These T cell receptor beta chains were read from a single sample in a study of OX40 agonist ivuxolimab in advanced cancers. Using immunoSEQ multiplex PCR, the repertoire was profiled, and TCRdb retains in-frame clones only, with some absent. The table shows some 45,000 clones, with about 79% occurring only once. Sequences were derived from CD4+ or CD8+ T cells sorted from blood, sampled in a trial of the OX40 agonist ivuxolimab. Receptors originate from an adult with an advanced solid tumor such as melanoma, head and neck, liver or kidney cancer. CDR3s include the opening cysteine and the closing phenylalanine or tryptophan. D genes are given only for firm matches. Some rows have no size entry. The others give once, few or many, or a class for an expanded clone.

size | J | D | V | DNA | CDR3
NA | TRBJ2-1 | TRBD2 | TRBV9 | TGTGCCAGCAGCGTAGTCTCTAGCGGGGGTAGTGAGCAGTTCTTC | CASSVVSSGGSEQFF
NA | TRBJ2-7 | NA | TRBV7-2 | TGTGCCAGCAGCCCAGGACAGACCCCCTACGAGCAGTACTTC | CASSPGQTPYEQYF
NA | TRBJ2-7 | NA | TRBV5-4 | TGTGCCAGCAGCTTGACAGGGTCGGACGAGCAGTACTTC | CASSLTGSDEQYF
NA | TRBJ1-4 | NA | TRBV19 | TGTGCCAGTAGTGACAGGCGGAGTAATGAAAAACTGTTTTTT | CASSDRRSNEKLFF
NA | TRBJ2-3 | TRBD2 | TRBV6-4 | TGTGCCAGCAGTTCCCAAGCGGGAGTGGGAGATACGCAGTATTTT | CASSSQAGVGDTQYF
NA | TRBJ1-1 | NA | TRBV6-5 | TGTGCCAGCAGCGAAAGATCGAACACTGAAGCTTTCTTT | CASSERSNTEAFF
NA | TRBJ1-1 | TRBD1 | TRBV2 | TGTGCCAGCAGCCGGGACAGCATGAACACTGAAGCTTTCTTT | CASSRDSMNTEAFF
NA | TRBJ2-5 | TRBD1 | TRBV27 | TGTGCCAGCAGTACCCGGGACAGCTTGTACGAGACCCAGTACTTC | CASSTRDSLYETQYF
NA | TRBJ2-3 | NA | TRBV7-2 | TGTGCCAGCAGCTTAGTACCACAGGGTGTAGATGATACGCAGTATTTT | CASSLVPQGVDDTQYF
few | TRBJ1-2 | NA | TRBV7-2 | TGTGCCAGCAGTTTGGGGGCAGGGTTTGGCTACACCTTC | CASSLGAGFGYTF
NA | TRBJ2-1 | NA | TRBV15 | TGTGCCACCAGCAGTAGCAAACAGGAGCAGTTCTTC | CATSSSKQEQFF
NA | TRBJ1-3 | NA | TRBV14 | TGTGCCAGCAGCCAAGGTCCAGGGGCTGCTGGAAACACCATATATTTT | CASSQGPGAAGNTIYF
NA | TRBJ1-1 | NA | TRBV6-5 | TGTGCCAGCAGTTACGGGGCTCTGGCTTTCTTT | CASSYGALAFF
NA | TRBJ2-1 | TRBD2 | TRBV4-1 | TGCGCCAGCAGCCAAGATCGGCTAGCGGGAGGGCTCAATGAGCAGTTCTTC | CASSQDRLAGGLNEQFF
NA | TRBJ1-1 | NA | TRBV11-3 | TGTGCCAGCAGCTTAGTATATGGAATTGAAGCTTTCTTT | CASSLVYGIEAFF
NA | TRBJ2-3 | NA | TRBV4-3 | TGCGCCAGCAGCCCGCTAGTGCATAGCACAGATACGCAGTATTTT | CASSPLVHSTDTQYF
NA | TRBJ1-5 | NA | TRBV6-1 | TGTGCCAGCAGGGACAGTTTTTATAGCAATCAGCCCCAGCATTTT | CASRDSFYSNQPQHF
NA | TRBJ2-5 | NA | TRBV29-1 | TGCAGCGTTGTGGGGGAGACCCAGTACTTC | CSVVGETQYF
NA | TRBJ2-1 | NA | TRBV5-6 | TGTGCCAGCAGTGGGTTGGATGAGCAGTTCTTC | CASSGLDEQFF
NA | TRBJ2-7 | NA | TRBV18 | TGTGCCAGCTCACAAGGTCAGGGGATCTCCTACGAGCAGTACTTC | CASSQGQGISYEQYF
NA | TRBJ2-3 | NA | TRBV18 | TGTGCCAGCTCGCTTTTAACGGATACGCAGTATTTT | CASSLLTDTQYF
NA | TRBJ1-1 | NA | TRBV18 | TGTGCCAGCTCACCAGGGGCGCGACAGGAAGCTTTCTTT | CASSPGARQEAFF
NA | TRBJ2-5 | NA | TRBV7-9 | TGTGCCAGCAGCTTAGAGGTTACGGAGACCCAGTACTTC | CASSLEVTETQYF
NA | TRBJ1-2 | NA | TRBV28 | TGTGCCAGTACGACTGACCGGGGCTATGGCTACACCTTC | CASTTDRGYGYTF
NA | TRBJ2-3 | NA | TRBV6-6 | TGTGCCAGCAGTTACTCACAGAATACAGATACGCAGTATTTT | CASSYSQNTDTQYF
once | TRBJ2-7 | NA | TRBV7-9 | TGTGCCAGCAGCTTCAGGTCCGGCGACCAGAGGGTCGAGCAGTACTTC | CASSFRSGDQRVEQYF
NA | TRBJ2-2 | NA | TRBV28 | TGTGCCAGCAGTTTATCAAGGAACACCGGGGAGCTGTTTTTT | CASSLSRNTGELFF
few | TRBJ2-1 | NA | TRBV15 | TGTGCCACCAGCAGTAGCGGTTACTCCTACAATGAGCAGTTCTTC | CATSSSGYSYNEQFF
NA | TRBJ2-2 | NA | TRBV27 | TGTGCCAGCAGTCTCGCCCTGGGACTGCTCCCCGGGGAGCTGTTTTTT | CASSLALGLLPGELFF
NA | TRBJ2-3 | TRBD2 | TRBV5-4 | TGTGCCAGCAGCGCGGGGACTAGCGGGCGACCAGATACGCAGTATTTT | CASSAGTSGRPDTQYF
NA | TRBJ2-5 | NA | TRBV21-1 | TGTGCCAGCAGCAAAGTAGGGTTCAGTAGCCAAGAGACCCAGTACTTC | CASSKVGFSSQETQYF
once | TRBJ1-1 | NA | TRBV6-5 | TGTGCCAGCAACTCCCTCCGGGGCACGGACACTGAAGCTTTCTTT | CASNSLRGTDTEAFF
NA | TRBJ1-5 | NA | TRBV2 | TGTGCCAGCAGGGCAACAGGGCTCCTCAATCAGCCCCAGCATTTT | CASRATGLLNQPQHF
NA | TRBJ1-3 | NA | TRBV30 | TGTGCCTGGAATGCAGGGTATTCAGGAAACACCATATATTTT | CAWNAGYSGNTIYF
NA | TRBJ2-1 | TRBD2 | TRBV7-8 | TGTGCCAGCAGCTTTAGCGGGAGTTTGGGTGAGCAGTTCTTC | CASSFSGSLGEQFF
NA | TRBJ1-5 | TRBD1 | TRBV15 | TGTGCCACCAGCAGACCATCCGGGACAGGGGATAGCAATCAGCCCCAGCATTTT | CATSRPSGTGDSNQPQHF
NA | TRBJ2-3 | NA | TRBV6-5 | TGTGCCAGCAGCGCACCGTCTAGAGGGACAGATACGCAGTATTTT | CASSAPSRGTDTQYF
few | TRBJ1-6 | NA | TRBV21-1 | TGTGCCAGCAGCAAAGAAGGGTGTCCCCTCCACTTT | CASSKEGCPLHF
NA | TRBJ2-3 | NA | TRBV9 | TGTGCCAGCAGCACCGGACTTGGGCAGTATTTT | CASSTGLGQYF
NA | TRBJ2-3 | TRBD2 | TRBV30 | TGTGCCTGGAGTCGGACTAGTAGCACAGATACGCAGTATTTT | CAWSRTSSTDTQYF
few | TRBJ1-5 | TRBD1 | TRBV4-1 | TGCGCCAGCAGCCAGTCAGGGGGCGGCAATCAGCCCCAGCATTTT | CASSQSGGGNQPQHF
NA | TRBJ2-7 | NA | TRBV2 | TGTGCCAGCCTAGGCAGATCCTACGAGCAGTACTTC | CASLGRSYEQYF
NA | TRBJ1-1 | NA | TRBV10-1 | TGCGCCAGCAGTGAGTCTCAACAGGGACGGTATCTGACTGAAGCTTTCTTT | CASSESQQGRYLTEAFF
NA | TRBJ2-7 | NA | TRBV27 | TGTGCCAGCAGTTTAAACCCGACGGGCTACGAGCAGTACTTC | CASSLNPTGYEQYF
NA | TRBJ1-5 | NA | TRBV28 | TGTGCCAGCATAAGGGGTGGGGCCGGGGGAAATCAGCCCCAGCATTTT | CASIRGGAGGNQPQHF
NA | TRBJ2-5 | TRBD1 | TRBV5-4 | TGTGCCAGCAGCTCGCCCCCAGGGGGCGAAGAGACCCAGTACTTC | CASSSPPGGEETQYF
NA | TRBJ2-1 | NA | TRBV13 | TGTGCCAGCAGCTCTCGCGGGACTGCCGACAATGAGCAGTTCTTC | CASSSRGTADNEQFF
NA | TRBJ1-3 | NA | TRBV27 | TGTGCCAGCAGTTTATCGGGGGTTTGGGGAAACACCATATATTTT | CASSLSGVWGNTIYF
NA | TRBJ2-3 | TRBD2 | TRBV4-2 | TGTGCCAGCAGCCAGTATCTAGCGGGAGTTATGTCTGGCACAGATACGCAGTATTTT | CASSQYLAGVMSGTDTQYF
few | TRBJ1-4 | NA | TRBV28 | TGTGCCAGCAGTGCCTACAGGTCGGCAACTAATGAAAAACTGTTTTTT | CASSAYRSATNEKLFF
NA | TRBJ1-2 | TRBD1 | TRBV7-2 | TGTGCCAGCAGCTTAGTTGAGGGACAGGGAGGCTATGGCTACACCTTC | CASSLVEGQGGYGYTF
NA | TRBJ2-3 | NA | TRBV7-9 | TGTGCCAGCAGCTTAGCAGTCAGGGGGGCTAACACAGATACGCAGTATTTT | CASSLAVRGANTDTQYF
NA | TRBJ2-1 | NA | TRBV7-3 | TGTGCCAGCAGCCCTCGGAGCTCCTACAATGAGCAGTTCTTC | CASSPRSSYNEQFF
NA | TRBJ2-2 | NA | TRBV27 | TGTGCCAGCAGTTTGTCCGGGGAGCTGTTTTTT | CASSLSGELFF
NA | TRBJ1-1 | NA | TRBV18 | TGTGCCAGCTCACCACTCGCTGGGAACACTGAAGCTTTCTTT | CASSPLAGNTEAFF
NA | TRBJ2-1 | TRBD2 | TRBV10-1 | TGCGCCAGCAGTTCCGGGGGGGCAGGATATCGGAATGAGCAGTTCTTC | CASSSGGAGYRNEQFF
NA | TRBJ2-6 | NA | TRBV5-1 | TGCGCCAGCACGAACACGGCCTCTGGGCCCAACGTCCTGACTTTC | CASTNTASGPNVLTF
NA | TRBJ1-2 | NA | TRBV6-1 | TGTGCCAGCAAAAGAGAGGGGGGAATTTGGGGCTACACCTTC | CASKREGGIWGYTF
NA | TRBJ1-3 | NA | TRBV9 | TGTGCCAGGCGTTCCTCTTTTCTCTCTGGAAACACCATATATTTT | CARRSSFLSGNTIYF
NA | TRBJ2-3 | TRBD1 | TRBV9 | TGTGCCAGCAGCGTAAGGGACAGAAGCACAGATACGCAGTATTTT | CASSVRDRSTDTQYF